Given below is one T cell receptor beta chain in context. The antigen remains undetermined. Germline CDR1 reads SGHAT; CDR2 reads FQDESV (reference sequence). The germline V and J ends were trimmed by 1 base and 0 bases, with 13 bases remaining between them. The CDR3 is 17 amino acids. This specimen comes from a study of siplizumab effects on memory and regulatory T cells. In each sample, about 10^5 TCR templates were assayed. TCRdb keeps only in-frame clones here, not all; method: immunoSEQ multiplex PCR. The sample holds over 85,000 clones, about 96% seen once. Study-level results: Roughly 75-96% of dividing CD4+ or CD8+ clones were without an attributable naive or memory phenotype. Confirmatory evidence of suppressive function in proliferating siplizumab-culture Tregs was not obtained.

The chain uses TRBV11-1 and TRBJ2-1; the D is unclear. Sample: naive CD4+ T cells sorted from blood. The TCR originated in a human donor in good health. CDR3 coding DNA: TGTGCCAGCAGCTTAGGTAGGGCCCAGAGCTCCTACAATGAGCAGTTCTTC. This gives the protein CASSLGRAQSSYNEQFF.